This entry features one TCR beta chain sequence. Its antigen remains unidentified. The sorting of each CD8+ T cell subset was done in triplicate, at some 300,000 cells each. Naive CD8+ T cells showed CD45RO-CCR7+CD27+CD95-. The libraries of TRB cDNA were prepared using 5' RACE with UMI labels. One entry per CDR3 protein, without DNA, is what TCRdb gives after re-calling the 5' RACE reads. The table for this sample gives 90,000 to 100,000 distinct CDR3 sequences. The data are from a study of CXCR3-negative and CXCR3-positive naive CD8 T cells. General observations from the study: CXCR3-negative naive cells had less hydrophobic TRB CDR3s than did CXCR3-positive naive cells. Memory, not naive, CXCR3-negative and CXCR3-positive cells differed in TRBV-TRBJ usage.

Germline V lookup: CDR1 SGHTA, CDR2 FQGTGA. The CDR3 is 15 residues long. The sequenced sample consisted of naive CXCR3- CD8+ T cells from blood. Subset denoted: CD45RO-CCR7+CD27+CD95- naive CD8+ T cells lacking CXCR3 (TNR3-). The chain recombines TRBV7-3 with TRBJ2-7; as DNA is missing, the TRBD1 call by TCRdb cannot be tested. This TCR derives from a human donor in good health. Some clones in this sample may be carry-over from other donors' samples. CDR3: CASSLHPGQGYEQYF.